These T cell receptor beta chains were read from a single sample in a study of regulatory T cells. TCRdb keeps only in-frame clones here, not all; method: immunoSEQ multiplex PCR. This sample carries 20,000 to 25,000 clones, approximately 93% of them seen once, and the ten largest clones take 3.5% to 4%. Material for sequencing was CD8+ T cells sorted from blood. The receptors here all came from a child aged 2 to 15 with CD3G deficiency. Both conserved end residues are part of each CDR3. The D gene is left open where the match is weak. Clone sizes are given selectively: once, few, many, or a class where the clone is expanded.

CDR3aa: CASSPLAGEATQYF
CDR3nt: TGTGCCAGCAGCCCTTTAGCGGGAGAGGCTACGCAGTATTTT
abundance: NA
v_gene: TRBV7-2
j_gene: TRBJ2-3
d_gene: TRBD2

CDR3aa: CASSQERGTHTPQFF
CDR3nt: TGTGCCAGCAGCCAAGAAAGGGGGACCCATACCCCGCAGTTCTTC
abundance: NA
v_gene: TRBV28
j_gene: TRBJ2-1
d_gene: NA

CDR3aa: CASSPSPTGELFF
CDR3nt: TGTGCCAGCAGCCCTAGTCCCACCGGGGAGCTGTTTTTT
abundance: NA
v_gene: TRBV9
j_gene: TRBJ2-2
d_gene: NA

CDR3aa: CASREALGYAYEQYF
CDR3nt: TGTGCCAGCAGGGAAGCGCTCGGTTACGCCTACGAGCAGTACTTC
abundance: NA
v_gene: TRBV6-9
j_gene: TRBJ2-7
d_gene: NA

CDR3aa: CASSFGPGEQFF
CDR3nt: TGTGCCAGCAGCTTTGGACCCGGGGAGCAGTTCTTC
abundance: NA
v_gene: TRBV7-9
j_gene: TRBJ2-1
d_gene: NA

CDR3aa: CASSSTGLRTDTQYF
CDR3nt: TGTGCCAGCAGCTCGACGGGTTTACGGACAGATACGCAGTATTTT
abundance: once
v_gene: TRBV7-9
j_gene: TRBJ2-3
d_gene: NA

CDR3aa: CASSLAGSTYEQYF
CDR3nt: TGTGCCAGCAGTTTAGCAGGGTCCACCTACGAGCAGTACTTC
abundance: NA
v_gene: TRBV28
j_gene: TRBJ2-7
d_gene: NA

CDR3aa: CASSPDRGEQYF
CDR3nt: TGTGCCAGCAGCCCGGACAGGGGCGAGCAGTACTTC
abundance: NA
v_gene: TRBV7-9
j_gene: TRBJ2-7
d_gene: TRBD1

CDR3aa: CASSSVGALQETQYF
CDR3nt: TGTGCCAGCAGCTCGGTTGGGGCATTACAAGAGACCCAGTACTTC
abundance: NA
v_gene: TRBV7-8
j_gene: TRBJ2-5
d_gene: NA

CDR3aa: CASSSVFGIKYEQYF
CDR3nt: TGTGCCAGCTCCTCCGTCTTCGGAATCAAGTACGAGCAGTACTTC
abundance: NA
v_gene: TRBV28
j_gene: TRBJ2-7
d_gene: NA

CDR3aa: CASAAPQHF
CDR3nt: TGTGCCAGCGCGGCTCCCCAGCATTTT
abundance: NA
v_gene: TRBV6-5
j_gene: TRBJ1-5
d_gene: NA

CDR3aa: CAWSIGGEQYF
CDR3nt: TGTGCCTGGAGTATAGGGGGCGAGCAGTACTTC
abundance: NA
v_gene: TRBV30
j_gene: TRBJ2-7
d_gene: NA

CDR3aa: CASSPGPDLMETQYF
CDR3nt: TGTGCCAGCAGCCCAGGCCCAGACCTTATGGAGACCCAGTACTTC
abundance: NA
v_gene: TRBV5-4
j_gene: TRBJ2-5
d_gene: NA

CDR3aa: CASSPGEGSLITQYF
CDR3nt: TGTGCCAGCAGCCCGGGGGAGGGCTCGTTGATTACGCAGTATTTT
abundance: NA
v_gene: TRBV7-8
j_gene: TRBJ2-3
d_gene: TRBD2

CDR3aa: CSGGGLAGEVTDTQYF
CDR3nt: TGCAGCGGGGGTGGACTAGCGGGAGAGGTTACAGATACGCAGTATTTT
abundance: once
v_gene: TRBV29-1
j_gene: TRBJ2-3
d_gene: TRBD2

CDR3aa: CASSVEYTDTQYF
CDR3nt: TGTGCCAGCAGTGTGGAATACACAGATACGCAGTATTTT
abundance: NA
v_gene: TRBV28
j_gene: TRBJ2-3
d_gene: NA

CDR3aa: CASSSGTSEPYNEQFF
CDR3nt: TGTGCCAGCAGTTCCGGGACTAGCGAACCCTACAATGAGCAGTTCTTC
abundance: NA
v_gene: TRBV28
j_gene: TRBJ2-1
d_gene: TRBD2

CDR3aa: CASSPTIGDSYTDTQYF
CDR3nt: TGTGCCAGCAGTCCTACGATAGGCGACTCTTACACAGATACGCAGTATTTT
abundance: NA
v_gene: TRBV27
j_gene: TRBJ2-3
d_gene: NA

CDR3aa: CASSIGTGPLSEQYF
CDR3nt: TGTGCCAGTAGTATAGGAACGGGTCCTCTTTCCGAGCAGTACTTC
abundance: NA
v_gene: TRBV19
j_gene: TRBJ2-7
d_gene: NA

CDR3aa: CASSFAGAGYEQYF
CDR3nt: TGTGCCAGCAGCTTCGCAGGGGCCGGCTACGAGCAGTACTTC
abundance: NA
v_gene: TRBV11-2
j_gene: TRBJ2-7
d_gene: NA

CDR3aa: CASSLNPEPPTDTQYF
CDR3nt: TGTGCCAGCAGCTTAAATCCAGAGCCTCCAACAGATACGCAGTATTTT
abundance: NA
v_gene: TRBV7-8
j_gene: TRBJ2-3
d_gene: NA

CDR3aa: CASSLMLGYNEQFF
CDR3nt: TGTGCCAGCAGTTTAATGTTGGGGTACAATGAGCAGTTCTTC
abundance: NA
v_gene: TRBV28
j_gene: TRBJ2-1
d_gene: NA

CDR3aa: CASSSPFIGGGYTF
CDR3nt: TGTGCCAGCAGTTCCCCCTTTATTGGCGGCGGCTACACCTTC
abundance: NA
v_gene: TRBV28
j_gene: TRBJ1-2
d_gene: NA

CDR3aa: CASSDGLGQGFGELFF
CDR3nt: TGTGCCAGCAGTGACGGATTGGGACAGGGATTCGGGGAGCTGTTTTTT
abundance: NA
v_gene: TRBV28
j_gene: TRBJ2-2
d_gene: TRBD1

CDR3aa: CASSLWNDEQFF
CDR3nt: TGTGCCAGCAGTTTATGGAATGATGAGCAGTTCTTC
abundance: once
v_gene: TRBV28
j_gene: TRBJ2-1
d_gene: NA

CDR3aa: CAYSHGNEQFF
CDR3nt: TGTGCCTATTCACACGGCAATGAGCAGTTCTTC
abundance: NA
v_gene: TRBV30
j_gene: TRBJ2-1
d_gene: NA

CDR3aa: CASSPLQGSPSQPQHF
CDR3nt: TGTGCCAGCAGTCCGCTCCAGGGGTCCCCCAGTCAGCCCCAGCATTTT
abundance: NA
v_gene: TRBV28
j_gene: TRBJ1-5
d_gene: NA

CDR3aa: CASSPTGGDYGYTF
CDR3nt: TGTGCCAGCAGTCCGACCGGGGGGGACTATGGCTACACCTTC
abundance: NA
v_gene: TRBV28
j_gene: TRBJ1-2
d_gene: NA

CDR3aa: CASSSDSLYEQYF
CDR3nt: TGTGCCAGCAGTTCCGACAGCCTCTACGAGCAGTACTTC
abundance: NA
v_gene: TRBV6-1
j_gene: TRBJ2-7
d_gene: NA

CDR3aa: CASSLAGAFTTEETQYF
CDR3nt: TGTGCCAGCAGTTTAGCCGGGGCCTTTACAACGGAAGAGACCCAGTACTTC
abundance: NA
v_gene: TRBV28
j_gene: TRBJ2-5
d_gene: NA

CDR3aa: CASSLGVSSGRTGEQYF
CDR3nt: TGCGCCAGCAGCTTGGGTGTCTCTAGCGGGAGGACCGGCGAGCAGTACTTC
abundance: NA
v_gene: TRBV5-1
j_gene: TRBJ2-7
d_gene: TRBD2

CDR3aa: CASEETGTGNTIYF
CDR3nt: TGTGCCAGCGAGGAGACAGGGACTGGAAACACCATATATTTT
abundance: once
v_gene: TRBV7-3
j_gene: TRBJ1-3
d_gene: TRBD1

CDR3aa: CASSALGGTDTEAFF
CDR3nt: TGTGCCAGCAGTGCCCTAGGGGGGACGGACACTGAAGCTTTCTTT
abundance: NA
v_gene: TRBV6-1
j_gene: TRBJ1-1
d_gene: NA

CDR3aa: CASSPGYEQYF
CDR3nt: TGCGCCAGCAGCCCCGGCTACGAGCAGTACTTC
abundance: NA
v_gene: TRBV5-1
j_gene: TRBJ2-7
d_gene: NA

CDR3aa: CASSPGRVAQETQYF
CDR3nt: TGTGCCAGCAGTCCAGGAAGGGTAGCCCAAGAGACCCAGTACTTC
abundance: NA
v_gene: TRBV28
j_gene: TRBJ2-5
d_gene: NA

CDR3aa: CAISESWQGEYNEQFF
CDR3nt: TGTGCCATCAGTGAGTCGTGGCAGGGGGAATACAATGAGCAGTTCTTC
abundance: NA
v_gene: TRBV10-3
j_gene: TRBJ2-1
d_gene: TRBD1

CDR3aa: CASSSRPCPDTQYF
CDR3nt: TGTGCCAGCAGCTCAAGGCCCTGCCCGGATACGCAGTATTTT
abundance: NA
v_gene: TRBV9
j_gene: TRBJ2-3
d_gene: NA

CDR3aa: CASSEGSGPQHF
CDR3nt: TGTGCCAGCAGTGAGGGGAGTGGGCCCCAGCATTTT
abundance: NA
v_gene: TRBV6-1
j_gene: TRBJ1-5
d_gene: NA

CDR3aa: CASSPGTVNTEAFF
CDR3nt: TGTGCCAGCAGCCCCGGGACAGTAAACACTGAAGCTTTCTTT
abundance: NA
v_gene: TRBV9
j_gene: TRBJ1-1
d_gene: TRBD1

CDR3aa: CASSPQGTNYGYTF
CDR3nt: TGTGCCAGTAGTCCTCAGGGGACGAACTATGGCTACACCTTC
abundance: NA
v_gene: TRBV19
j_gene: TRBJ1-2
d_gene: NA

CDR3aa: CASGGTSNTEAFF
CDR3nt: TGTGCCAGCGGGGGGACATCGAACACTGAAGCTTTCTTT
abundance: once
v_gene: TRBV28
j_gene: TRBJ1-1
d_gene: NA

CDR3aa: CASTRPRTTNYGYTF
CDR3nt: TGTGCCAGCACCCGACCCAGGACAACTAACTATGGCTACACCTTC
abundance: NA
v_gene: TRBV28
j_gene: TRBJ1-2
d_gene: NA

CDR3aa: CASSELDRVYEQYF
CDR3nt: TGTGCCAGCAGTGAATTGGATCGGGTGTACGAGCAGTACTTC
abundance: NA
v_gene: TRBV6-1
j_gene: TRBJ2-7
d_gene: NA